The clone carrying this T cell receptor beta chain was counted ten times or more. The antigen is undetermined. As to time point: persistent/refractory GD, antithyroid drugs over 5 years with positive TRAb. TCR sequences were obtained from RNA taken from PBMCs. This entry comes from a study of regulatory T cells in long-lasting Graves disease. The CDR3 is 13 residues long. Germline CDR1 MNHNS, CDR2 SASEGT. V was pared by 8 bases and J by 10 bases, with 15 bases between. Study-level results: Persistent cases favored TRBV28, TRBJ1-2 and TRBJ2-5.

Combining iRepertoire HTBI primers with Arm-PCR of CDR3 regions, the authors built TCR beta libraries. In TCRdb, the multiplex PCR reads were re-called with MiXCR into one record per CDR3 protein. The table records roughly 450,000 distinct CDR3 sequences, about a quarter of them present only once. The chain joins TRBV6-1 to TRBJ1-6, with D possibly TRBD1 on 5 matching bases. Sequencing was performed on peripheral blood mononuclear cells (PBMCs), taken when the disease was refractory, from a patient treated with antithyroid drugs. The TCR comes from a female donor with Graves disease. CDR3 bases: TGTGCCAGCTGGGGCCTAAAGGGATCACCCCTCCACTTT. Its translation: CASWGLKGSPLHF.